In this sample, the clone carrying this TCR beta chain turned up a few times. The V end was cut by 0 bases, the J end by 5 bases, with 9 bases between. Germline CDR1 reads SGHRS; CDR2 reads YFSETQ. CDR3 length: 14 amino acids. This sample was taken from a study of blood T cell repertoires in COVID-19. Authors' processing steps: For nucleated cells, counts were estimated from reference gene primer amplification. Clones were sequenced by immunoSEQ multiplex PCR, and TCRdb holds only the in-frame ones, with some missing. The V and J calls and clone size come from that table; D and trimming were worked out from the DNA. The sample has 100,000 to 130,000 clones, 80% seen once.

This TCR was recovered from an older man with acute or convalescent COVID-19. V usage is TRBV5-1 and J usage is TRBJ1-5; possible D gene TRBD1, 5 bases. The sample was peripheral blood. The CDR3 loop is CASSLDGGDQPQHF. In nucleotides, the CDR3 is TGCGCCAGCAGCTTGGACGGGGGGGATCAGCCCCAGCATTTT.